This record concerns one T cell receptor beta chain sequence. TEMRA cells were FACS-enriched, while CD8+ and CD4+ T cells were negatively isolated. The RNA, about 0.5 to 1 ug, was put through reverse transcription using random hexamers. One entry per CDR3 protein results from TCRdb running MiXCR on the immunoSEQ multiplex PCR reads. The table shows 150,000 to 200,000 distinct CDR3 sequences, with approximately 94% occurring only once. V lost 8 bases to trimming and J lost 8 bases, with 13 bases between them. The CDR3 extends over 12 amino acids. Germline-derived CDR1 and CDR2 are LNHDA and SQIVND (reference sequence). This record belongs to a study of CD8 T cells in Susac syndrome.

This TCR was recovered from a human donor with multiple sclerosis. The sample was CD4+ T cells from PBMCs. This chain joins TRBV19 and TRBJ1-5, with TRBD1 as a possible D gene (5 bases). The CDR3 sequence: CASFGGREPQHF. The DNA of the CDR3 is TGTGCCAGTTTCGGGGGTCGCGAGCCCCAGCATTTT.